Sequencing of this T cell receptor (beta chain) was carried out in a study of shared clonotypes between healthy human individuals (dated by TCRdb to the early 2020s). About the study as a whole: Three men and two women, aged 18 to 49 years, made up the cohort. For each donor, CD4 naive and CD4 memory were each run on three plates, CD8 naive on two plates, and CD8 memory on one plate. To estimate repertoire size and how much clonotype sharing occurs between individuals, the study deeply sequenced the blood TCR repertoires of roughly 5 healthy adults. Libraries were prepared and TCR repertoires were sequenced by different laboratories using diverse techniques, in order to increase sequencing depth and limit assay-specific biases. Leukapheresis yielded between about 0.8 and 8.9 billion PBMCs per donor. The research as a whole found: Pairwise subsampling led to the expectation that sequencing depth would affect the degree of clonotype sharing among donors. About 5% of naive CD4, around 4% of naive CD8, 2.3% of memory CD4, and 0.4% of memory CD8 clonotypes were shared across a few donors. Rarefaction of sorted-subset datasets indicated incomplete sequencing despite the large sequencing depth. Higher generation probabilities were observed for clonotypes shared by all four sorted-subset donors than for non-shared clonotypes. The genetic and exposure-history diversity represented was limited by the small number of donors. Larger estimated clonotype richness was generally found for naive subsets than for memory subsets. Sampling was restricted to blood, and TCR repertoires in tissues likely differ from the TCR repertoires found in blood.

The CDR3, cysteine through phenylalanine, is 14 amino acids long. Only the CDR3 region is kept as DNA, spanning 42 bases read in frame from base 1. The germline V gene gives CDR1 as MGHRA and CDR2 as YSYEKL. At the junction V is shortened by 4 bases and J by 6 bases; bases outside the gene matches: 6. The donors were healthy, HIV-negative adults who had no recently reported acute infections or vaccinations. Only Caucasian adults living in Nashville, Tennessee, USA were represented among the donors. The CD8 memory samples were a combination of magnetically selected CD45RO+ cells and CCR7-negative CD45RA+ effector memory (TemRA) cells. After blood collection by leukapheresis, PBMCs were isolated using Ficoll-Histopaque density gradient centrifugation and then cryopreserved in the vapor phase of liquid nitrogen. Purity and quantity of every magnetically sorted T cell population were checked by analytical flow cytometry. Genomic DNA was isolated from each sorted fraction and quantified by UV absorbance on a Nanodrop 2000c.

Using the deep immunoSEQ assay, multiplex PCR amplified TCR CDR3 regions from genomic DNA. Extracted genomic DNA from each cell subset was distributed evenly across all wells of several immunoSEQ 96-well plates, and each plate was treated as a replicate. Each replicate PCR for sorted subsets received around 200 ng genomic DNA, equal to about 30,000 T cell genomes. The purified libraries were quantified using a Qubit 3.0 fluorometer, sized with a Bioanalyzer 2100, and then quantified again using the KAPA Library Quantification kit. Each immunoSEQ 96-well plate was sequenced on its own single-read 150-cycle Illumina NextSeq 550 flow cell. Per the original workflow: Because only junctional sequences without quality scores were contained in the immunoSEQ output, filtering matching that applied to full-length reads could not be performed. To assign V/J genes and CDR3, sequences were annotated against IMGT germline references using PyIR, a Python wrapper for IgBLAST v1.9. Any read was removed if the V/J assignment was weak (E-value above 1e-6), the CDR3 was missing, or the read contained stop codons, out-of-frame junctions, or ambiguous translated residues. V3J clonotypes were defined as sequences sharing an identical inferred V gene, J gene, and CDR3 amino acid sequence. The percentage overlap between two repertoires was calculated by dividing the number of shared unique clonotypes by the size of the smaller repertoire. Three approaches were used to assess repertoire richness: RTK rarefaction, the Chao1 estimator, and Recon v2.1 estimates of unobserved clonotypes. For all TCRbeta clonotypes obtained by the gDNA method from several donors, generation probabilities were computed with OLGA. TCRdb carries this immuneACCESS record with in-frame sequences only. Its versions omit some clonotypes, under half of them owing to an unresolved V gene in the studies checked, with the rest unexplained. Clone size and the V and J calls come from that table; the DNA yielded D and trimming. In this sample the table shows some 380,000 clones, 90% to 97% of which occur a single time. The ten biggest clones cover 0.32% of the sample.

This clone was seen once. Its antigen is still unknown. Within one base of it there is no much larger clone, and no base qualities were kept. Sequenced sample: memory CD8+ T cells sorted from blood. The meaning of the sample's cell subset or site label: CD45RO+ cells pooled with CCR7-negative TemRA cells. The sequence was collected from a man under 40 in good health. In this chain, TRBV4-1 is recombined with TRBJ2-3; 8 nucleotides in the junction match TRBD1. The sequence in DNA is TGCGCCAGCAGCCGGGACAGGCTGAGGGATACGCAGTATTTT. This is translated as CASSRDRLRDTQYF.